This T cell receptor beta chain was identified in a study of blood T cell repertoires in COVID-19. The protocol was immunoSEQ multiplex PCR, while the TCRdb copy is restricted to in-frame clones and leaves out a portion. Among 350,000 to 400,000 clones, just over 90% were seen once, and the ten largest hold roughly 0.9%. The CDR3 covers 16 residues. Germline V CDR1 and CDR2: SGHDT, YYEEEE. Unmatched junction bases numbered 10, after V lost 2 bases and J lost 4 bases. Participants came from roughly 24 US areas, aged about 18 to 100 years. Sample: PBMCs or T cells enriched from blood (not recorded which). The chain combines TRBV5-6 with TRBJ1-1; 8 positions match TRBD1. The receptor was isolated from a woman between 40 and 50 years old who had been exposed to COVID-19. CDR3 in amino acids: CASSFASGGWGTEAFF. The DNA for the CDR3 is TGTGCCAGCAGCTTCGCGTCAGGGGGCTGGGGCACTGAAGCTTTCTTT. Complete variable domain (other parts from reference TRBV5-6 and TRBJ1-1): DAGVTQSPTHLIKTRGQQVTLRCSPKSGHDTVSWYQQALGQGPQFIFQYYEEEERQRGNFPDRFSGHQFPNYSSELNVNALLLGDSALYLCASSFASGGWGTEAFFGQGTRLTVV.